This entry concerns a single T cell receptor beta chain. Its specificity is not known. Germline CDR1 and CDR2: SGHTA and FQGNSA. The CDR3 is 15 amino acids. Trimming at V came to 5 bases and at J to 4 bases, leaving 7 bases not matched to a gene. This record belongs to a study of T cells after yellow fever vaccination. General observations from the study: The CD4 and CD8 compartments had a small share of their clonotypes in common. The secondary T-cell response peaked on day 5, not day 15, but was weaker.

Synthesis of TCR cDNA relied on 5'RACE template switching, which attached a universal primer site and UMIs. TCRdb re-called the 5' RACE reads through MiXCR, storing one row per CDR3 protein. The sample holds 200,000 to 300,000 distinct CDR3 sequences, 13% seen once. Material: CD4+ T cells sorted from PBMCs, obtained 45 days after the yellow fever booster vaccination. This clonotype was sampled from a man aged 25 to 40 who received the YFV17D yellow fever vaccine. The chain is built from TRBV7-2 and TRBJ2-3, with 9 positions matching TRBD2. CDR3 nucleotides: TGTGCCAGCAGCCCTCGGACTAGCGACTCAGATACGCAGTATTTT. It encodes CASSPRTSDSDTQYF.